The 18 T cell receptor beta chains below were found in one sample sequenced in a study of radiation and T cells in renal cell carcinoma. Treatment of the sample: 15 Gy SBRT to primary tumor, nephrectomy 4 weeks later. Using immunoSEQ multiplex PCR, the repertoire was profiled, and TCRdb retains in-frame clones only, with some absent. Of about 9,300 clones in the sample, approximately 62% are singletons; the top ten hold about 16%. The sequences come from tumor tissue, collected from a patient whose treatment included radiotherapy and nephrectomy. Receptors originate from a woman aged 45-60 years with renal cell carcinoma.

This chain connects TRBV4-2 to TRBJ1-5; D is perhaps TRBD1 (5 bases). This CDR3 has 14 amino acids. Trimming took 4 bases from V and 4 from J, leaving 11 bases between them. CDR1 and CDR2 (germline): LGHNA, YNFKEQ. In nucleotides, the CDR3 is TGTGCCAGCAGCCTCCGGGACGGGAATCAGCCCCAGCATTTT. Its protein is CASSLRDGNQPQHF.

CDR3 loop: CASSLAGHETQYF. The CDR3 bases are TGTGCCAGCAGCTTAGCCGGACATGAGACCCAGTACTTC. V is TRBV11-3 and J is TRBJ2-5, with a tentative D call TRBD1 (5 bases). The V gene lost 1 base and the J gene lost 5 bases, with 8 bases spanning the gap. The CDR3 has 13 residues. Germline CDR1 SGHNT, CDR2 YENEEA.

This clone is large (0.1 to 1%) within its sample. The chain's CDR3 is CASSLVRANTEAFF. DNA of the CDR3: TGTGCCAGCAGCTTAGTCAGGGCGAACACTGAAGCTTTCTTT. The chain carries TRBV7-2 and TRBJ1-1, with D perhaps matching TRBD1 (5 bases). CDR3 size: 14 residues. V lost 1 base, J lost 1 base, and 7 bases lay in between. The germline CDR1 and CDR2 sequences are SGHTA and FQGNSA.

The chain links TRBV9 to TRBJ2-1; 7 bases agree with TRBD2. The CDR3 is 15 residues long. Germline CDR1 is SGDLS and CDR2 is YYNGEE. V shed 4 bases, J shed 2 bases, and the junction held 6 bases outside the gene matches. The CDR3, as DNA: TGTGCCAGCAGCCCTAGTGGGGGGGCCTACAATGAGCAGTTCTTC. It specifies CASSPSGGAYNEQFF.

Concerning this clone itself: A read error may produce the germline difference seen at one junction end. The chain is built from TRBV7-9 and TRBJ2-3; 7 nucleotides match TRBD2. CDR3 size: 13 residues. Germline CDR1 SEHNR, CDR2 FQNEAQ (reference sequence). DNA of the CDR3: TGTGCCAGCAGCTTAGCCTCTGGAGGACTAGTAATCTTT. This gives the protein CASSLASGGLVIF.

The genes are TRBV6-5 and TRBJ1-1, with D possibly matching TRBD1 (6 bases). This CDR3 spans 14 amino acids. Germline CDR1 MNHEY, CDR2 SVGAGI. Trimming took off 1 base at V and 2 bases at J, with 8 bases between the two ends. This CDR3 is CASSYLQGNTEAFF. CDR3 nucleotide sequence: TGTGCCAGCAGTTACTTACAGGGTAACACTGAAGCTTTCTTT.

V gene TRBV25-1 combines with J gene TRBJ2-7, with a weak D call TRBD1 (5 bases). With 5 bases removed from V and 3 bases from J, the gap between germline ends came to 17 bases. The CDR3 is made up of 15 amino acids. Germline-derived CDR1 and CDR2 are MGHDK and SYGVNS. The CDR3 nucleotides read TGTGCCAGCAGTAAGGGCGTGGGGCCACACTACGAGCAGTACTTC. Its protein product is CASSKGVGPHYEQYF.

The count of this clone is one. V is TRBV9 and J is TRBJ2-1, with a weak D call TRBD2 (6 bases). The CDR3 length is 14 residues. Germline loops: CDR1 SGDLS, CDR2 YYNGEE. V lost 2 bases, J lost 2 bases, and 8 bases lay in between. The CDR3 loop reads CASSVASAYNEQFF. The CDR3 DNA reads TGTGCCAGCAGCGTTGCTAGCGCCTACAATGAGCAGTTCTTC.

As regards this clone: At one end the junction does not follow the germline gene, possibly because of a read error. The gene calls are TRBV7-9 and TRBJ1-1; D unclear. The germline CDR1 and CDR2 sequences are SEHNR and FQNEAQ (reference sequence). The CDR3 extends over 12 amino acids. The chain's CDR3 is CTSSPRAVEAFF. In DNA, the CDR3 is TGTACCAGCAGCCCACGGGCAGTTGAAGCTTTCTTT.

Relative to its sample, this clone is large. V gene TRBV10-1 combines with J gene TRBJ2-1; 12 nucleotides agree with TRBD2. The CDR3 extends over 19 amino acids. Losses at the gene ends were 3 bases for V and 7 bases for J; bases not matched to a gene: 16. CDR1 is WNHNN and CDR2 is SYGVQD in the germline V gene (reference sequence). CDR3 coding DNA: TGCGCCAGCAGTGATAGACTTTCAGGACTAGCGGGATTGGGAAATGAGCAGTTCTTC. Translated: CASSDRLSGLAGLGNEQFF.

This clone is a singleton in its sample. This chain uses TRBV25-1 with TRBJ2-5, with TRBD2 identical over 7 bases. There are 15 residues in the CDR3. With 0 bases clipped from V and 6 bases from J, the junction kept 7 bases outside the gene matches. Germline V CDR1 and CDR2: MGHDK, SYGVNS. Here the CDR3 reads CASSEYGGVGKTQYF. The CDR3 nucleotides read TGTGCCAGCAGTGAATATGGGGGGGTCGGGAAGACCCAGTACTTC.

The gene calls are TRBV6-5 and TRBJ1-1, with D tentatively TRBD1 (5 bases). V lost 10 bases and J lost 0, with 12 bases in between. The CDR3 totals 13 residues. CDR1 is MNHEY and CDR2 is SVGAGI in the germline V gene. The chain's CDR3 is CATLLGLNTEAFF. CDR3 sequence (DNA): TGTGCCACCCTATTGGGGCTGAACACTGAAGCTTTCTTT.

With respect to this clone: At one of its ends the junction is not consistent with the germline gene, which may arise from a read error. The genes are TRBV7-2 and TRBJ2-1; TRBD2 matches 12 bases. Germline CDR1 is SGHTA and CDR2 is FQGNSA. This CDR3 has 14 amino acids. The CDR3: CASSLAGGRDEQFF. The CDR3 DNA follows: TGTGCCAGCAGCCTAGCGGGAGGGAGGGATGAGCAGTTCTTC.

This chain uses TRBV5-1 with TRBJ2-7, with 8 positions matching TRBD1. Germline V CDR1 and CDR2: SGHRS, YFSETQ. The CDR3 has 18 amino acids. The junction had 22 bases not matched to a gene; V was cut back by 4 bases and J by 7 bases. The CDR3 bases are TGCGCCAGCAGCAGGAACCAAAGGGGACAGGTGGATCGGGTTGAGCAGTACTTC. Translation gives CASSRNQRGQVDRVEQYF.

This clone was recorded once. The rearrangement uses TRBV6-5 and TRBJ1-1; no definite D call. Germline V gene data show CDR1 as MNHEY and CDR2 as SVGAGI. V dropped 10 bases and J dropped 3 bases, with 9 bases sitting between them. CDR3 length: 11 amino acids. This chain's CDR3 is CATGRDTEAFF. The CDR3 DNA reads as TGTGCCACCGGACGAGACACTGAAGCTTTCTTT.

The chain is built from TRBV5-1 and TRBJ2-2; TRBD1 matches at 10 bases. The J segment lost 7 bases and the V segment lost 4 bases, leaving 10 bases of the junction unmatched. The length of the CDR3 is 16 residues. Germline V CDR1 and CDR2: SGHRS, YFSETQ. The CDR3 sequence: CASSPSGTGVNGELFF. As DNA, the CDR3 is TGCGCCAGCAGCCCCTCCGGGACAGGGGTTAACGGGGAGCTGTTTTTT. The entire variable domain, with the rest obtained from reference TRBV5-1 and TRBJ2-2, is as follows: KAGVTQTPRYLIKTRGQQVTLSCSPISGHRSVSWYQQTPGQGLQFLFEYFSETQRNKGNFPGRFSGRQFSNSRSEMNVSTLELGDSALYLCASSPSGTGVNGELFFGEGSRLTVL.

This chain joins TRBV19 and TRBJ2-1, with D maybe TRBD2 (6 bases). V was trimmed by 10 bases and J by 8 bases, leaving 15 bases between them. Looked up from germline, CDR1 is LNHDA and CDR2 is SQIVND (reference sequence). The CDR3 covers 12 residues. Here the CDR3 reads CATDGRDDEQFF. The CDR3 DNA sequence: TGTGCCACTGACGGGCGGGATGATGAGCAGTTCTTC.

V gene TRBV4-3 combines with J gene TRBJ2-7, with TRBD2 matching over 7 bases. CDR1 is LGHNA, CDR2 YSLEER, per germline. V lost 3 bases to trimming and J lost 1 base; unmatched junction nucleotides: 12. The CDR3 spans 17 residues. The DNA of the CDR3 is TGCGCCAGCAGCCAGGACATCGCAGGACTAGTGTCCTACGAGCAGTACTTC. Translation gives CASSQDIAGLVSYEQYF.